This entry features one T cell receptor beta chain sequence. Its specificity is not known. The sample comes from a study of cytomegalovirus exposure and HLA in healthy donors. Profiled with immunoSEQ multiplex PCR; TCRdb holds only in-frame clones, not every one. Seen here are around 300,000 clones, around 90% observed once, and the top ten hold approximately 0.95%. Study-wide points: Most observed TCR sequences were rare, whereas some public TCRs were detected in many donors.

The germline V gene encodes CDR1 SGHRS and CDR2 YFSETQ. Trimming at V came to 3 bases and at J to 1 base, leaving 7 bases not matched to a gene. The CDR3 contains 16 residues. The gene calls are TRBV5-1 and TRBJ2-3, with 8 bases matching TRBD1. The TCR sequence derives from a man aged 25 to 40 in good health and CMV-seronegative. Sequenced sample: PBMCs. CDR3 in DNA: TGCGCCAGCAGCTGGCTTCCGGGACAGGGCACAGATACGCAGTATTTT. This codes for CASSWLPGQGTDTQYF.